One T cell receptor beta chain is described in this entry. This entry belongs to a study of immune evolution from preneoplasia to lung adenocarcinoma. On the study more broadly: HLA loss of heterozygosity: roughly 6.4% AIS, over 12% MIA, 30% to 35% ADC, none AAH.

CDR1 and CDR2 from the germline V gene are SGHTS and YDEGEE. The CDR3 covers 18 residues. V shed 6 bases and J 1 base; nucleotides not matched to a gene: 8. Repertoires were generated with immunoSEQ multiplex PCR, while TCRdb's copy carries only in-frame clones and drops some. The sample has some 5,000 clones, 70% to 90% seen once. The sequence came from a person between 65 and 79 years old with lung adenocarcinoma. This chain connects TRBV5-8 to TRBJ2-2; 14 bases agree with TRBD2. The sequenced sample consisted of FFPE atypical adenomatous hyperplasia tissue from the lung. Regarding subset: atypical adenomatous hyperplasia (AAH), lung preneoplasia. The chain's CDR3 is CASTPLGLAGGNTGELFF. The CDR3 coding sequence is TGTGCCAGCACCCCGCTAGGACTAGCGGGAGGGAACACCGGGGAGCTGTTTTTT.